The 19 T cell receptor beta chains presented below share a single source sample, sequenced in a study of blood T cells in healthy people across ages. A J-beta primer mix and a sample-barcoded 5' primer were used in a second PCR of about 7 to 12 cycles. TCRdb called the 5' RACE reads again in MiXCR, with one record for every CDR3 protein. The sample has fewer than 1,200,000 distinct CDR3 sequences, 25% seen once. The same specimen was also included in a second study, on T cells of mothers and their children.

Sequenced material: blood. The receptors here all came from a girl aged 2 to 10 in good health.

This clonotype was picked up a small number of times. The rearrangement joins TRBV11-2 to TRBJ2-5, with a possible D match to TRBD2 (5 bases). CDR3 size: 14 residues. V was pared by 8 bases and J by 7 bases, with 20 bases between. Germline lookup yields CDR1 SGHAT and CDR2 FQNNGV. The DNA for the CDR3 is TGTGCCAGCTTAGAGGTCTACGGGATGGGGACCCAGTACTTC. Translating gives CASLEVYGMGTQYF.

This clonotype was seen only a few times. The chain recombines TRBV7-2 with TRBJ2-5; TRBD1 agrees at 7 bases. The J call may be faulty, since TRBJ2-7 better matches the DNA end. The CDR3 length is 14 residues. Germline assignment: CDR1 SGHTA and CDR2 FQGNSA. This CDR3 reads CASRRFDREYEQYF. The CDR3 DNA follows: TGTGCCAGCAGACGGTTCGACAGGGAATACGAGCAGTACTTC.

CDR3 coding DNA: TGTGCCACCAGCAGCCCGGGGGGGCTAAACACTGAAGCTTTCTTT. Amino acid sequence: CATSSPGGLNTEAFF. The rearrangement joins TRBV15 to TRBJ1-1; possible D gene TRBD1, 6 bases. This CDR3 is 15 amino acids long. Germline CDR1 and CDR2: LNHNV and YYDKDF (reference sequence). Trimming pared 3 bases from V and 2 bases from J, leaving 13 bases between.

This chain links TRBV3-1 with TRBJ2-7, with unresolved D. With 4 bases removed from V and 3 bases from J, the gap between germline ends came to 16 bases. Per the germline V gene, CDR1 is LGHDT and CDR2 is YNNKEL (reference sequence). This CDR3 is built from 15 residues. The CDR3 DNA follows: TGTGCCAGCAGCCCCGGGCCATTTTTGGACTACGAGCAGTACTTC. It specifies CASSPGPFLDYEQYF.

This clonotype has just a few counts. The rearrangement uses TRBV25-1 and TRBJ2-5, with D perhaps TRBD1 or TRBD2 (5 bases each). Trimming removed 4 bases from V and 4 bases from J, with 19 bases in between. CDR3 length: 16 residues. In germline, CDR1 is MGHDK, CDR2 SYGVNS. The CDR3 region is CASSGKPGPAAETQYF. The CDR3 region has the DNA TGTGCCAGCAGTGGGAAACCGGGACCTGCGGCAGAGACCCAGTACTTC.

J is TRBJ2-1 and V is TRBV6-6, with 9 nucleotides matching TRBD2. From germline, CDR1 is MNHNY and CDR2 SVGAGI (reference sequence). This CDR3 region has 13 residues. V shed 8 bases, J shed 2 bases, and the junction held 1 base outside the gene matches. The CDR3: CASVAGAYNEQFF. CDR3 in DNA: TGTGCCAGCGTAGCGGGGGCCTACAATGAGCAGTTCTTC.

J is TRBJ2-7 and V is TRBV11-2, with D unresolved. CDR3 length: 12 residues. V was shortened by 5 bases and J by 4 bases, with 9 bases between the two germline ends. Germline values: CDR1 SGHAT, CDR2 FQNNGV. The CDR3 DNA is TGTGCCAGCAGCGCTCTTAGGTACGAGCAGTACTTC. Its translation: CASSALRYEQYF.

This clonotype appeared a few times. The chain combines TRBV11-2 with TRBJ2-1, with D perhaps TRBD2 (6 bases). The germline V and J ends were trimmed by 6 bases and 10 bases, with 13 bases remaining between them. Looked up from germline, CDR1 is SGHAT and CDR2 is FQNNGV. The CDR3 length is 12 residues. CDR3 residues: CASRGLAAEQFF. Written as DNA, the CDR3 is TGTGCCAGCAGGGGATTAGCGGCGGAGCAGTTCTTC.

This sequence joins TRBV7-9 and TRBJ2-2; D is ambiguous. The ends were cut back, 3 bases at V and 6 bases at J, with 14 bases in the middle. The V gene's germline CDR1 is SEHNR and CDR2 FQNEAQ (reference sequence). This CDR3 region has 15 residues. CDR3 in amino acids: CASSLPRSLSGELFF. The CDR3 nucleotides are TGTGCCAGCAGCTTGCCTAGGAGTCTGTCCGGGGAGCTGTTTTTT.

Here the CDR3 reads CASSQVGVSVTQYF. CDR3 DNA: TGCGCCAGCAGCCAAGTGGGGGTTTCCGTGACCCAGTACTTC. The chain couples TRBV4-1 to TRBJ2-5; D may match TRBD1 or TRBD2 (5 bases each). Trimming shortened V by 1 base and J by 7 bases, and 13 bases separated the two germline ends. CDR1 and CDR2 from the germline V gene are MGHRA and YSYEKL. The length of the CDR3 is 14 residues.

This clonotype was recorded a few times. The genes are TRBV2 and TRBJ2-1; 7 nucleotides line up with TRBD1. CDR1 is SNHLY, CDR2 FYNNEI, per germline. The junction had 6 bases not matched to a gene; V was cut back by 3 bases and J by 4 bases. The CDR3 extends over 15 amino acids. The CDR3, as DNA: TGTGCCAGCAGTGAGTCAGGGGGAGAGTACAATGAGCAGTTCTTC. Translation: CASSESGGEYNEQFF.

CDR3: CASGWKPFLAGGQTEQFF. In DNA form, the CDR3 reads TGTGCTAGTGGTTGGAAACCATTCCTCGCGGGGGGGCAGACTGAGCAGTTCTTC. The chain recombines TRBV12-5 with TRBJ2-1; 9 positions agree with TRBD2. The trim removed 4 bases at V and 9 bases at J, leaving 19 bases unmatched. The CDR3 loop spans 18 amino acids. In germline, CDR1 is LGHNT, CDR2 FRNRAP.

This sequence joins TRBV29-1 and TRBJ2-5; the match to TRBD2 covers 9 bases. The end of the DNA is better explained by TRBJ2-1, so the J call may be wrong. In germline, CDR1 is SQVTM, CDR2 ANQGSEA. This CDR3 is built from 13 residues. This CDR3 reads CNIGSGSQNEQFF. Here the CDR3 DNA reads TGCAACATCGGTAGCGGGAGTCAGAATGAGCAGTTCTTC.

The chain uses TRBV25-1 and TRBJ2-2; 7 nucleotides line up with TRBD2. The V segment lost 5 bases and the J segment 6 bases; nucleotides outside the gene matches: 6. Germline CDR1 reads MGHDK; CDR2 reads SYGVNS. The CDR3 length is 14 residues. The CDR3 sequence is CASSKSAGAGELFF. In DNA, the CDR3 is TGTGCCAGCAGTAAAAGTGCGGGAGCCGGGGAGCTGTTTTTT.

The chain couples TRBV10-2 to TRBJ1-1; D unresolved. The length of the CDR3 is 13 residues. Per germline, CDR1 WSHSY and CDR2 SAAADI. V lost 2 bases to trimming and J lost 1 base, with 5 bases between them. CDR3 sequence (DNA): TGCGCCAGCAGTGAGCCGGCGAACACTGAAGCTTTCTTT. This encodes CASSEPANTEAFF.

The V and J genes are TRBV9 and TRBJ2-7; 7 bases are a match to TRBD1. The CDR3 extends over 15 amino acids. CDR1 is SGDLS and CDR2 is YYNGEE in the germline V gene. The ends lost 4 bases at V and 7 bases at J; junction bases unmatched: 14. The CDR3 here is CASSPTGVVQYEQYF. The CDR3, as DNA: TGTGCCAGCAGCCCAACAGGGGTAGTACAATATGAGCAGTACTTC.

This clonotype has only a few counts. This chain links TRBV24-1 with TRBJ1-1; possible D gene TRBD1, 5 bases. The CDR3 contains 13 residues. V was shortened by 3 bases and J by 7 bases, with 11 bases between the two germline ends. Germline values: CDR1 KGHDR, CDR2 SFDVKD. CDR3 bases: TGTGCCACCAGTGATCCCGGGGGGGATGAAGCTTTCTTT. The encoded protein is CATSDPGGDEAFF.

The chain links TRBV13 to TRBJ2-1; D not resolved. The CDR3 totals 12 residues. CDR1 and CDR2 from the germline V gene are PRHDT and FYEKMQ (reference sequence). Trimming removed 5 bases from V and 10 bases from J, with 12 bases in between. CDR3 region: CASSIGREEQFF. The CDR3, as DNA: TGTGCCAGCAGCATTGGACGAGAAGAGCAGTTCTTC.

The V call is TRBV29-1, the J call TRBJ2-7, with D possibly being TRBD2 (5 bases). Trimming took 0 bases from V and 1 from J, leaving 10 bases between them. The CDR3 runs to 14 residues. The germline V gene encodes CDR1 SQVTM and CDR2 ANQGSEA. The DNA of the CDR3 is TGCAGCGTTGAAGATCGGGATAGTTCCTACGAGCAGTACTTC. It translates to CSVEDRDSSYEQYF.